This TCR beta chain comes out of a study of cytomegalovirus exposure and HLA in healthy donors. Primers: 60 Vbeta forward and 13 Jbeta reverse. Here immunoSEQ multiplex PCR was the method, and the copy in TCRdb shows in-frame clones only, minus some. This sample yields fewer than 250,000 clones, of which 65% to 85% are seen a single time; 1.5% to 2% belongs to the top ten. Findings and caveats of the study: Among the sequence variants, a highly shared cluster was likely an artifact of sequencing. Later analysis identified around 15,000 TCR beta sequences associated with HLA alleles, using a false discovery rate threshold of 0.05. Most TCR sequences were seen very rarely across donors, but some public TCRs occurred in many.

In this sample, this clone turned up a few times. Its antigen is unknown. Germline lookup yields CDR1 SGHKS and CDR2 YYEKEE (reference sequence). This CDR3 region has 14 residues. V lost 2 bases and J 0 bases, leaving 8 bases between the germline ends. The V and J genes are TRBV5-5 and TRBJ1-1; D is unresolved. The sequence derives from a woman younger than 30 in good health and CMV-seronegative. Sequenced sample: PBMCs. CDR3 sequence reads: CASSFARMNTEAFF. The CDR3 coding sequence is TGTGCCAGCAGCTTCGCCAGGATGAACACTGAAGCTTTCTTT.